This TCR beta chain is drawn from a study of blood T cell repertoires in COVID-19. Study-wide context: Italy, Spain and the United States were the sources of the convalescent and acute COVID-19 samples. T cells, B-cell-depleted T cells, or PBMCs provided the cDNA or gDNA that served as material.

Methods used by the authors: For nucleated cells, counts were estimated from reference gene primer amplification. Libraries were prepared by immunoSEQ multiplex PCR; TCRdb keeps only in-frame clonotypes and omits some of them. The DNA gave D and trimming, while V, J and clone size come from that table. The sample includes around 100,000 clones, 70% to 90% of them seen just once. Germline-derived CDR1 and CDR2 are KGHDR and SFDVKD. Trimming cost V 3 bases and J 5 bases; bases outside gene matches: 7. The CDR3 runs 15 residues. This clone was recorded once. The J gene is TRBJ2-5, the V gene TRBV24-1; 8 positions agree with TRBD1. What was sequenced was peripheral blood. The TCR comes from a man between 45 and 60 years old in a cohort sampled during active COVID-19. CDR3 region: CATSDATGAGETQYF. The DNA of the CDR3 is TGTGCCACCAGTGATGCGACAGGGGCAGGGGAGACCCAGTACTTC.